Listed below are T cell receptor beta chains from one sample, sequenced in a study of T cell responses to AZD1222 COVID-19 vaccine. Clones were sequenced by immunoSEQ multiplex PCR, and TCRdb holds only the in-frame ones, with some missing. The data contain about 91,000 clones, nearly 90% of them singletons. The material was peripheral blood, obtained on day 0 of AZD1222 vaccination. These receptors came from an adult in good health. The CDR3 runs from the conserved cysteine through the conserved F or W. D genes are given only for firm matches. For some rows the clone size is stated as once, few or many, or as a class when expanded; others skip it.

clone size: once; V gene: TRBV7-9; J gene: TRBJ2-7; D gene: -; CDR3 length: 12; CDR3 protein: CASSLGSYEQYF; CDR3 DNA: TGTGCCAGCAGCTTGGGTTCCTACGAGCAGTACTTC
clone size: -; V gene: TRBV20-1; J gene: TRBJ2-5; D gene: TRBD2; CDR3 length: 13; CDR3 protein: CSASPGLQETQYF; CDR3 DNA: TGCAGTGCTAGTCCGGGACTACAAGAGACCCAGTACTTC
clone size: -; V gene: TRBV5-1; J gene: TRBJ2-1; D gene: -; CDR3 length: 14; CDR3 protein: CASSADSSYNEQFF; CDR3 DNA: TGCGCCAGCAGCGCGGACAGCTCCTACAATGAGCAGTTCTTC
clone size: many; V gene: TRBV6-9; J gene: TRBJ1-4; D gene: -; CDR3 length: 17; CDR3 protein: CATPHPRQHGTNEKLFF; CDR3 DNA: TGTGCCACCCCTCACCCCCGACAGCACGGCACTAATGAAAAACTGTTTTTT
clone size: few; V gene: TRBV2; J gene: TRBJ1-5; D gene: -; CDR3 length: 13; CDR3 protein: CASSGQGNQPQHF; CDR3 DNA: TGTGCCAGCAGTGGGCAGGGTAATCAGCCCCAGCATTTT
clone size: once; V gene: TRBV2; J gene: TRBJ1-5; D gene: -; CDR3 length: 13; CDR3 protein: CASRSISDQPQHF; CDR3 DNA: TGTGCCAGCAGGAGCATTTCGGACCAGCCCCAGCATTTT
clone size: -; V gene: TRBV18; J gene: TRBJ1-2; D gene: -; CDR3 length: 15; CDR3 protein: CASSPPGGPNYGYTF; CDR3 DNA: TGTGCCAGCTCACCACCGGGCGGACCTAACTATGGCTACACCTTC
clone size: once; V gene: TRBV24-1; J gene: TRBJ2-2; D gene: TRBD2; CDR3 length: 16; CDR3 protein: CATSGRGSPTTGELFF; CDR3 DNA: TGTGCCACCAGTGGCCGCGGGAGTCCGACTACCGGGGAGCTGTTTTTT
clone size: -; V gene: TRBV5-4; J gene: TRBJ1-1; D gene: -; CDR3 length: 14; CDR3 protein: CASSLDSMNTEAFF; CDR3 DNA: TGTGCCAGCAGCTTGGACAGCATGAACACTGAAGCTTTCTTT
clone size: -; V gene: TRBV5-4; J gene: TRBJ2-1; D gene: TRBD2; CDR3 length: 14; CDR3 protein: CASSPGLGENEQFF; CDR3 DNA: TGTGCCAGCAGTCCGGGACTAGGGGAGAATGAGCAGTTCTTC
clone size: -; V gene: TRBV5-1; J gene: TRBJ1-4; D gene: -; CDR3 length: 14; CDR3 protein: CASARSVTNEKLFF; CDR3 DNA: TGCGCCAGCGCCAGGTCGGTGACTAATGAAAAACTGTTTTTT
clone size: -; V gene: TRBV5-5; J gene: TRBJ2-3; D gene: -; CDR3 length: 15; CDR3 protein: CASSSLYVGTDTQYF; CDR3 DNA: TGTGCCAGCAGCTCCCTATATGTGGGCACAGATACGCAGTATTTT
clone size: -; V gene: TRBV5-4; J gene: TRBJ2-3; D gene: TRBD1; CDR3 length: 15; CDR3 protein: CASRFRDRGVDTQYF; CDR3 DNA: TGTGCCAGCAGGTTCCGGGACAGGGGTGTAGATACGCAGTATTTT
clone size: -; V gene: TRBV6-6; J gene: TRBJ1-6; D gene: TRBD1; CDR3 length: 14; CDR3 protein: CASSYGTGNSPLHF; CDR3 DNA: TGTGCCAGCAGTTATGGGACAGGGAATTCACCCCTCCACTTT
clone size: -; V gene: TRBV12-3/TRBV12-4; J gene: TRBJ2-4; D gene: -; CDR3 length: 13; CDR3 protein: CASTPDTKNIQYF; CDR3 DNA: TGTGCCAGCACCCCGGACACCAAAAACATTCAGTACTTC
clone size: once; V gene: TRBV7-8; J gene: TRBJ2-5; D gene: -; CDR3 length: 14; CDR3 protein: CASSLQALQETQYF; CDR3 DNA: TGTGCCAGCAGCTTACAGGCCCTCCAGGAGACCCAGTACTTC
clone size: -; V gene: TRBV7-2; J gene: TRBJ1-2; D gene: TRBD1; CDR3 length: 14; CDR3 protein: CASSLQQGTYGYTF; CDR3 DNA: TGTGCCAGCAGTTTACAACAGGGGACCTATGGCTACACCTTC
clone size: -; V gene: TRBV19; J gene: TRBJ1-6; D gene: -; CDR3 length: 18; CDR3 protein: CASSIEDAGRGNNSPLHF; CDR3 DNA: TGTGCCAGTAGTATAGAGGACGCCGGCCGGGGTAACAATTCACCCCTCCACTTT
clone size: once; V gene: TRBV15; J gene: TRBJ2-7; D gene: -; CDR3 length: 15; CDR3 protein: CATSRELTLSYEQYF; CDR3 DNA: TGTGCCACCAGCAGAGAACTGACTCTCTCCTACGAGCAGTACTTC
clone size: -; V gene: TRBV5-6; J gene: TRBJ1-5; D gene: -; CDR3 length: 17; CDR3 protein: CASSLYGMGQRHQPQHF; CDR3 DNA: TGTGCCAGCAGCTTGTATGGTATGGGTCAGAGACATCAGCCCCAGCATTTT
clone size: -; V gene: TRBV7-2; J gene: TRBJ2-7; D gene: -; CDR3 length: 13; CDR3 protein: CASSLGGDYEQYF; CDR3 DNA: TGTGCCAGCAGCTTAGGGGGAGACTACGAGCAGTACTTC
clone size: -; V gene: TRBV7-2; J gene: TRBJ1-5; D gene: -; CDR3 length: 13; CDR3 protein: CASSSQWDQPQHF; CDR3 DNA: TGTGCCAGCAGCTCCCAGTGGGATCAGCCCCAGCATTTT
clone size: -; V gene: TRBV12-5; J gene: TRBJ1-5; D gene: -; CDR3 length: 12; CDR3 protein: CASGLLNQPQHF; CDR3 DNA: TGTGCTAGTGGTTTATTGAATCAGCCCCAGCATTTT
clone size: -; V gene: TRBV6-2/TRBV6-3; J gene: TRBJ1-2; D gene: TRBD1; CDR3 length: 15; CDR3 protein: CASSPGQGADYGYTF; CDR3 DNA: TGTGCCAGCAGTCCAGGACAGGGGGCGGACTATGGCTACACCTTC
clone size: -; V gene: TRBV11-2; J gene: TRBJ2-3; D gene: -; CDR3 length: 17; CDR3 protein: CASSLVSPLPSTDTQYF; CDR3 DNA: TGTGCCAGCAGCTTAGTATCCCCTCTCCCAAGCACAGATACGCAGTATTTT
clone size: -; V gene: TRBV7-3; J gene: TRBJ2-5; D gene: -; CDR3 length: 15; CDR3 protein: CASSLYGGIQETQYF; CDR3 DNA: TGTGCCAGCAGCCTGTACGGGGGTATCCAAGAGACCCAGTACTTC
clone size: -; V gene: TRBV20-1; J gene: TRBJ1-1; D gene: -; CDR3 length: 13; CDR3 protein: CSASRDLNTEAFF; CDR3 DNA: TGCAGTGCTAGTCGGGACTTGAACACTGAAGCTTTCTTT
clone size: -; V gene: TRBV7-2; J gene: TRBJ2-7; D gene: TRBD1; CDR3 length: 16; CDR3 protein: CASSLVSGTGSYEQYF; CDR3 DNA: TGTGCCAGCAGCTTAGTATCCGGGACAGGGTCCTACGAGCAGTACTTC
clone size: -; V gene: TRBV6-5; J gene: TRBJ1-6; D gene: -; CDR3 length: 13; CDR3 protein: CASSNPGNSPLHF; CDR3 DNA: TGTGCCAGCAGCAACCCCGGTAATTCACCCCTCCACTTT
clone size: -; V gene: TRBV6-5; J gene: TRBJ1-4; D gene: -; CDR3 length: 13; CDR3 protein: CASSLNRDTKLFF; CDR3 DNA: TGTGCCAGCAGTTTAAATCGGGACACGAAACTGTTTTTT
clone size: -; V gene: TRBV3-1/TRBV3-2; J gene: TRBJ2-1; D gene: -; CDR3 length: 14; CDR3 protein: CASSQLTPRNEQFF; CDR3 DNA: TGTGCCAGCAGCCAACTAACCCCTAGGAATGAGCAGTTCTTC
clone size: -; V gene: TRBV18; J gene: TRBJ2-1; D gene: -; CDR3 length: 13; CDR3 protein: CASSPGTSLPQFF; CDR3 DNA: TGTGCCAGCTCACCCGGGACTTCCCTACCGCAGTTCTTC
clone size: -; V gene: TRBV28; J gene: TRBJ1-1; D gene: TRBD1; CDR3 length: 13; CDR3 protein: CASRLRRQGEAFF; CDR3 DNA: TGTGCCAGCCGATTAAGGCGACAGGGAGAAGCTTTCTTT
clone size: -; V gene: TRBV25-1; J gene: TRBJ1-2; D gene: TRBD1; CDR3 length: 14; CDR3 protein: CASSEWTGNYGYTF; CDR3 DNA: TGTGCCAGCAGTGAATGGACAGGGAACTATGGCTACACCTTC
clone size: -; V gene: TRBV6-5; J gene: TRBJ1-2; D gene: -; CDR3 length: 12; CDR3 protein: CASSSVGDGYTF; CDR3 DNA: TGTGCCAGCAGTTCCGTCGGGGACGGCTACACCTTC
clone size: -; V gene: TRBV27; J gene: TRBJ1-1; D gene: -; CDR3 length: 12; CDR3 protein: CASRGFGTEAFF; CDR3 DNA: TGTGCCAGCAGAGGGTTTGGCACTGAAGCTTTCTTT
clone size: -; V gene: TRBV2; J gene: TRBJ2-2; D gene: -; CDR3 length: 13; CDR3 protein: CASSDLGSGELFF; CDR3 DNA: TGTGCCAGCAGTGACTTAGGGTCGGGGGAGCTGTTTTTT
clone size: -; V gene: TRBV12-5; J gene: TRBJ2-7; D gene: TRBD2; CDR3 length: 15; CDR3 protein: CASGLVPSGGYEQYF; CDR3 DNA: TGTGCTAGTGGTTTGGTCCCTAGCGGGGGGTACGAGCAGTACTTC
clone size: -; V gene: TRBV6-6; J gene: TRBJ2-3; D gene: -; CDR3 length: 15; CDR3 protein: CASSTGGAAKDTQYF; CDR3 DNA: TGTGCCAGCAGTACGGGGGGCGCAGCGAAAGATACGCAGTATTTT
clone size: -; V gene: TRBV7-9; J gene: TRBJ1-4; D gene: -; CDR3 length: 15; CDR3 protein: CASSGELATNEKLFF; CDR3 DNA: TGTGCCAGCAGCGGGGAACTTGCAACTAATGAAAAACTGTTTTTT
clone size: -; V gene: TRBV19; J gene: TRBJ2-7; D gene: -; CDR3 length: 12; CDR3 protein: CASSDGVREQYF; CDR3 DNA: TGTGCCAGTAGTGATGGGGTCCGTGAGCAGTACTTC